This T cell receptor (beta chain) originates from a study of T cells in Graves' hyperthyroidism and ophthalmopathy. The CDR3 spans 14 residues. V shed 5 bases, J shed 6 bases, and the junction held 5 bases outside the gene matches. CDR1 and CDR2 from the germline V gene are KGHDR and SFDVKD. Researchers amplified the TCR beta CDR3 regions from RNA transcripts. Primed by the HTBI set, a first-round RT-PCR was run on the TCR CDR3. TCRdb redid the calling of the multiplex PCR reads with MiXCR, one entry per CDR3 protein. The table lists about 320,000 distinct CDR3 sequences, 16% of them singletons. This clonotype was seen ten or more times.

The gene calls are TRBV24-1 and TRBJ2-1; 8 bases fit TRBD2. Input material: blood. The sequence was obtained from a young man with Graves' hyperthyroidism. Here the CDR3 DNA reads TGTGCCACCAGTGCAGAAAGCGGGAGCAATGAGCAGTTCTTC. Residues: CATSAESGSNEQFF.